This entry describes one TCR beta chain. Its antigen is currently unknown. The CDR3 is 13 residues long. Per germline, CDR1 SQVTM and CDR2 ANQGSEA. Trimming removed 4 bases from V and 1 base from J; junction bases left unmatched: 4. The sample is drawn from a study of identical twins. Broader study findings: The same donors were not followed; conclusions instead depended on cross-sectional statistical analysis. Where beta out-of-frame sequences were concerned, excess twin sharing was weaker.

A template switching step contributed a universal primer site, while unique molecular identifiers were present in the cDNA. Using its own MiXCR run on the 5' RACE reads, TCRdb lists one record per CDR3 protein. This table holds some 1,700,000 distinct CDR3 sequences, about 31% found once. The receptor's source is a newborn girl in good health. This rearrangement joins TRBV29-1 to TRBJ2-7; 7 nucleotides line up with TRBD2. The sample was cord blood. The CDR3 coding sequence is TGCAGCGTTGGCTCGGGACTATCCTACGAGCAGTACTTC. It encodes CSVGSGLSYEQYF.